A single sample is the source of the 15 T cell receptor beta chains below, sequenced in a study of T-cell reconstitution after alpha-beta-depleted transplantation in children. The TCRbeta library was prepared with unique molecular identifiers. TCRdb independently ran MiXCR on the PCR reads; one entry per CDR3 protein. Of some 200,000 distinct CDR3 sequences in the sample, roughly 15% are singletons; the top ten hold under 15%. Sequencing was performed on PBMCs from the stem cell graft donor, taken from the stem cell graft. These receptors came from a human donor who donated a stem cell graft to a child with acute lymphoblastic leukemia.

This clonotype was found many times. J is TRBJ1-6 and V is TRBV7-9; D possibly corresponds to TRBD1 (6 bases). V lost 5 bases and J 11 bases, leaving 10 bases between the germline ends. Per the germline V gene, CDR1 is SEHNR and CDR2 is FQNEAQ (reference sequence). This CDR3 is built from 12 residues. DNA of the CDR3: TGTGCCAGCAGCCGAGGGGGAGCACCCCTCCACTTT. Translating it yields CASSRGGAPLHF.

This clonotype was detected only a few times. V gene TRBV18 combines with J gene TRBJ1-5; 9 nucleotides line up with TRBD1. CDR1 and CDR2 (germline): KGHSH, LQKENI. Trimming took 6 bases from V and 7 from J; bases not matched to a gene: 7. The CDR3 runs 14 residues. The CDR3 loop is CASSETGGGQPQHF. Here the CDR3 DNA reads TGTGCCAGCTCCGAAACAGGGGGCGGGCAGCCCCAGCATTTT. Using reference TRBV18 and TRBJ1-5 for the parts outside the CDR3, the full variable domain is NAGVMQNPRHLVRRRGQEARLRCSPMKGHSHVYWYRQLPEEGLKFMVYLQKENIIDESGMPKERFSAEFPKEGPSILRIQQVVRGDSAAYFCASSETGGGQPQHFGDGTRLSIL.

Remarks on this clonotype: This clone may be a read error of a much larger clone one base away. The V and J genes are TRBV11-3 and TRBJ2-2; D not resolved. The V gene's germline CDR1 is SGHNT and CDR2 YENEEA. The CDR3 covers 13 residues. The CDR3 nucleotides are TGTGCCAGCAGCTCTTACAGAACCGCGGAGCTGTTTTTT. This gives the protein CASSSYRTAELFF.

This clonotype occurred many times. The chain joins TRBV21-1 to TRBJ2-7; the table's TRBD1 call for D was not verified on the DNA. TRBV21-1 is deemed a pseudogene. This CDR3 contains 13 residues. The CDR3 protein is CASRGGFSYEQYF. The CDR3 DNA reads as TGTGCCAGCAGGGGGGGCTTCTCCTACGAGCAGTACTTC.

For this clonotype: Germline is not matched at one junction end, which may reflect a read error. The rearrangement links TRBV4-2 to TRBJ1-2; D possibly corresponds to TRBD1 (5 bases). This CDR3 comprises 13 residues. Germline V gene lookup returns CDR1 LGHNA and CDR2 YNFKEQ. The CDR3 loop reads CAISPQVGYGYTF. In nucleotides, the CDR3 is TGTGCCATCAGCCCACAGGTGGGCTATGGCTACACCTTC.

This clonotype was seen many times. The chain combines TRBV27 with TRBJ1-1; tentative D call: TRBD1 (6 bases). The CDR3 runs to 14 residues. Per germline, CDR1 MNHEY and CDR2 SMNVEV (reference sequence). V was cut by 4 bases and J by 3 bases, with 12 bases left in between. As DNA, the CDR3 is TGTGCCAGCAGTTATGGACAGTCCCACACTGAAGCTTTCTTT. Its translation: CASSYGQSHTEAFF.

This clonotype appeared many times. Here the CDR3 reads CSADTTLAGEQYF. CDR3 nucleotide sequence: TGCAGTGCGGACACGACACTAGCAGGCGAGCAGTACTTC. The chain joins TRBV20-1 to TRBJ2-7; perhaps TRBD2 as D (6 bases). The CDR3 runs 13 residues. From germline, CDR1 is DFQATT and CDR2 SNEGSKA (reference sequence). The V and J ends lost 6 bases and 6 bases respectively, with 18 bases between them.

This clonotype was seen at least ten times. This chain uses TRBV11-1 with TRBJ1-1; 10 positions match TRBD1. Germline V gene lookup returns CDR1 SGHAT and CDR2 FQDESV (reference sequence). The CDR3 sequence is 18 residues long. The trim removed 2 bases at V and 8 bases at J, leaving 17 bases unmatched. CDR3 bases: TGTGCCAGCAGCTTATCCGCGGGACAGGGGCGCCGTAGTGGAGAAGCTTTCTTT. Its protein product is CASSLSAGQGRRSGEAFF.

In its sample, this clonotype was seen many times. The rearrangement links TRBV10-3 to TRBJ1-6, with no clear D. Trimming removed 0 bases at V and 4 bases at J, with 10 bases between. This CDR3 is 16 amino acids long. The germline CDR1 and CDR2 sequences are ENHRY and SYGVKD. CDR3 DNA sequence: TGTGCCATCAGTGAGTCTGTCGACGGATATAATTCACCCCTCCACTTT. Its protein is CAISESVDGYNSPLHF.

In this sample, this clonotype turned up a few times. The chain employs TRBV24-1 and TRBJ1-1; no clear D. The CDR3 consists of 16 residues. CDR1 is KGHDR and CDR2 is SFDVKD in the germline V gene. The V end was cut by 6 bases, the J end by 1 base, with 17 bases between. The CDR3 sequence: CATSMLVIAGNTEAFF. The CDR3 DNA follows: TGTGCCACCAGTATGCTCGTTATAGCGGGGAACACTGAAGCTTTCTTT.

This clonotype has at least ten counts. V is TRBV7-6 and J is TRBJ2-3; 9 bases agree with TRBD2. The CDR3 covers 17 residues. CDR1 SGHVS and CDR2 FNYEAQ come from the germline V gene. J lost 0 bases, V lost 1 base, and 5 bases had no gene match. CDR3 sequence reads: CASSLGASGTSTDTQYF. The CDR3 nucleotides are TGTGCCAGCAGCTTAGGGGCTAGCGGGACTAGCACAGATACGCAGTATTTT.

V usage is TRBV20-1 and J usage is TRBJ2-1; D gene unclear. Germline V gives CDR1 DFQATT, CDR2 SNEGSKA (reference sequence). V lost 3 bases, J lost 6 bases, and 15 bases lay in between. The CDR3 contains 14 residues. CDR3 sequence: CSARTSGVTNEQFF. CDR3 sequence (DNA): TGCAGTGCTAGGACATCTGGGGTGACCAATGAGCAGTTCTTC.

Concerning this clonotype itself: This sequence may be a read error, since a much larger clone differs from it by one base. This rearrangement joins TRBV12-3 or TRBV12-4 to TRBJ1-6; no reliable D call. Deletions cut 5 bases from V and 15 bases from J, with 20 bases between. The CDR3 spans 14 residues. CDR3 protein: CASSVLGTADLLHF. For the CDR3, the DNA is TGTGCCAGCAGTGTACTCGGCACGGCTGATCTCCTCCACTTT.

V gene TRBV12-3 or TRBV12-4 combines with J gene TRBJ1-4; weak D call: TRBD1 (5 bases). This CDR3 has 16 residues. Trimming shortened V by 1 base and J by 0 bases, and 9 bases separated the two germline ends. In DNA form, the CDR3 reads TGTGCCAGCAGTTTAGAGAGGGGAGCAACTAATGAAAAACTGTTTTTT. It specifies CASSLERGATNEKLFF.

This clonotype was counted many times. CDR3 protein: CASSLDYGYGYTF. The CDR3 DNA reads TGTGCCAGCAGCTTAGATTACGGCTATGGCTACACCTTC. The chain couples TRBV7-9 to TRBJ1-2; no reliable D call. The CDR3 runs to 13 residues. V lost 1 base and J 4 bases, leaving 7 bases between the germline ends. The V gene's germline CDR1 is SEHNR and CDR2 FQNEAQ (reference sequence).